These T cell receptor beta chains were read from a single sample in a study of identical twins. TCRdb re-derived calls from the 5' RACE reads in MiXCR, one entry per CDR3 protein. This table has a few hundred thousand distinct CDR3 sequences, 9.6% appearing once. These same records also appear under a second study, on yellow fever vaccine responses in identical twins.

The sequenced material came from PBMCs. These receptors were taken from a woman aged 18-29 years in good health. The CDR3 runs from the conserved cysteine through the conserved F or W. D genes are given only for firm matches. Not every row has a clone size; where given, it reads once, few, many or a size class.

TGTGCCAGCAACCCAGGGGGCTTCACAGATACGCAGTATTTT,CASNPGGFTDTQYF,many,TRBV6-1,TRBJ2-3,TRBD1
TGTGCCAGCAGCCAAGATCGGACCAGTCTAGCGGGGTTATACAATGAGCAGTTCTTC,CASSQDRTSLAGLYNEQFF,many,TRBV14,TRBJ2-1,TRBD2
.,CASCFLSKGQGVTDTQYF,.,TRBV12-3/TRBV12-4,TRBJ2-3,.
TGTGCCAGCAGTGCTAGCGGGAGCGGGTACAATGAGCAGTTCTTC,CASSASGSGYNEQFF,.,TRBV6-4,TRBJ2-1,TRBD2
TGTGCCAGCAGTTTGGACAGGGGGGGGGCCACAGAGCAGTTCTTC,CASSLDRGGATEQFF,.,TRBV6-2/TRBV6-3,TRBJ2-1,TRBD1
TGTGCCAGCAGGTATAGGGGGGCAGACAATGAGCAGTTCTTC,CASRYRGADNEQFF,.,TRBV12-3/TRBV12-4,TRBJ2-1,.
TGTGCCACCAGTGATTTCGGGGACCCAGGAGCGGGAGAGTCCTACGAGCAGTACTTC,CATSDFGDPGAGESYEQYF,.,TRBV24-1,TRBJ2-7,TRBD2
TGTGCCAGCAGTTTCAAGAGCTCCTACAATGAGCAGTTCTTC,CASSFKSSYNEQFF,many,TRBV12-3/TRBV12-4,TRBJ2-1,.
TGTGCCAGCAGCGTTGGCCAGCGGGATGCACACGAGCAGTACTTC,CASSVGQRDAHEQYF,few,TRBV9,TRBJ2-7,TRBD2
TGTGCCAGCAGTGAAAAAGTAACTAGCGGGGGGACTTTGAATGAGCAGTTCTTC,CASSEKVTSGGTLNEQFF,.,TRBV2,TRBJ2-1,TRBD2
TGTGCCAGCAGCCCATTAACCCCGTCCTACGAGCAGTACTTC,CASSPLTPSYEQYF,many,TRBV12-3/TRBV12-4,TRBJ2-7,.
TGTGCCAGCAGTTACTCGAGGGACGGTAGGGATACGCAGTATTTT,CASSYSRDGRDTQYF,many,TRBV6-5,TRBJ2-3,.
TGTGCCAGCAGCCAAGATGCAGCCTTGTTCTTC,CASSQDAALFF,few,TRBV4-2,TRBJ2-1,.
TGTGCCAGCAGCGGGACTATGGGGCAGCCCCAGCATTTT,CASSGTMGQPQHF,.,TRBV6-1,TRBJ1-5,.
TGTGCCAGCAGCTCCCAATTCTACGAGCAGTACTTC,CASSSQFYEQYF,few,TRBV7-9,TRBJ2-7,.
TGCAGTGCTGGGCGCAGGGGGCACGGTGAGCAGTTCTTC,CSAGRRGHGEQFF,.,TRBV20-1,TRBJ2-1,TRBD1
TGTGCCAGCAGCCTCCGGACTAGCGGGGGGGCGAATACGCAGTATTTT,CASSLRTSGGANTQYF,.,TRBV6-1,TRBJ2-3,TRBD2
TGCAGCGCCGGGGACAGGGGGAACTATGGCTACACCTTC,CSAGDRGNYGYTF,.,TRBV29-1,TRBJ1-2,TRBD1
TGTGCCAGCAGTTACTCGTTTGGGGCAGAACCCAGGGAGACCCAGTACTTC,CASSYSFGAEPRETQYF,few,TRBV6-2/TRBV6-3,TRBJ2-5,.
TGCGCCAGCAGCTTGGCAGGAGGAGATACGCAGTATTTT,CASSLAGGDTQYF,many,TRBV5-1,TRBJ2-3,.
TGTGCCAGCCTCGGACTAGCCCTAAAAGAGACCCAGTACTTC,CASLGLALKETQYF,.,TRBV28,TRBJ2-5,TRBD2
TGTGCCAGCAGAACTAGCGGGAGGCTCTACAATGAGCAGTTCTTC,CASRTSGRLYNEQFF,many,TRBV6-2/TRBV6-3,TRBJ2-1,TRBD2
TGTGCCAGCAGTTGGTCTAGCGGGCAAGATACGCAGTATTTT,CASSWSSGQDTQYF,many,TRBV27,TRBJ2-3,TRBD2
TGCGCCAGCAGCTTGCAGGGGCTCTCCTACGAGCAGTACTTC,CASSLQGLSYEQYF,many,TRBV5-1,TRBJ2-7,.
TGCAGTGCAATTCCCGGGACAGGGGGGACCTACGAGCAGTACTTC,CSAIPGTGGTYEQYF,.,TRBV20-1,TRBJ2-7,TRBD1
TGTGCCCCACAGGACAGGAGAAATGAGCAGTTCTTC,CAPQDRRNEQFF,.,TRBV2,TRBJ2-1,TRBD1
TGTGCCAGCAGCCAAGACACTCCCACCGGCCTCTCTCGGGGGGAGCTGTTTTTT,CASSQDTPTGLSRGELFF,few,TRBV4-2,TRBJ2-2,.
TGTGCCAGCAGTGTACCCCCTAACACCCGCTCCTACGAGCAGTACTTC,CASSVPPNTRSYEQYF,.,TRBV6-1,TRBJ2-7,.
TGCAGTGCTACCCCGGGACCCACTTCACCCCTCCACTTT,CSATPGPTSPLHF,.,TRBV20-1,TRBJ1-6,.
TGTGCCACCATACTAGCGGGGGGGCCCAATGAGCAGTTCTTC,CATILAGGPNEQFF,few,TRBV6-1,TRBJ2-1,TRBD2
TGTGCCAGCAGCGTACTAGCGGGGGTCCCAGATACGCAGTATTTT,CASSVLAGVPDTQYF,.,TRBV2,TRBJ2-3,TRBD2
TGTGCCAGCTCATCGTCCGGGTCGGGCGAGCAGTACTTC,CASSSSGSGEQYF,many,TRBV18,TRBJ2-7,.
TGCAGTGCGAAGAACCCGGTGGCGTCTCGACCGGGGCAGTACTTC,CSAKNPVASRPGQYF,few,TRBV20-1,TRBJ2-7,.
TGTGCCAGCAGTTTATCGGTCCCAGGGACCTACGAGCAGTACTTC,CASSLSVPGTYEQYF,many,TRBV27,TRBJ2-7,.
TGTGCCAGCAGCCGAGGTTCTAGCGCATCTAGCACAGATACGCAGTATTTT,CASSRGSSASSTDTQYF,.,TRBV27,TRBJ2-3,.
TGCGCCAGCAGCTTCGACAGGGGAGGTTCACCCCTCCACTTT,CASSFDRGGSPLHF,many,TRBV5-1,TRBJ1-6,TRBD1
TGTGCCAGCAGCTTAACAGTCTTGGAGGCTTCTGGCTACACCTTC,CASSLTVLEASGYTF,.,TRBV7-3,TRBJ1-2,.